The rows below give T cell receptor beta chains drawn from one sample of a study of CD8+CD57+ T cells in acquired aplastic anemia. TCRdb used MiXCR to reprocess the reads, holding one entry per CDR3 protein. The profile covers roughly 260,000 distinct CDR3 sequences, with roughly half appearing a single time and 7% to 9.5% taken by the ten largest. The sample taken for sequencing was sorted CD4+, CD8+, or CD8+CD57+ T cells (not recorded which) from PBMCs. These receptors came from a human donor with aplastic anemia. Each CDR3 is given with its conserved first and last residue. D genes are given only for firm matches. For some rows the clone size is stated as once, few or many, or as a class when expanded; others skip it.

few TRBJ2-3 TRBV7-3 TRBD2 CASSSGTSGSNTDTQYF TGTGCCAGCAGCTCCGGGACTAGCGGGAGCAACACAGATACGCAGTATTTT
. TRBJ1-2 TRBV7-9 . CASRGLAGQSEYGYTF TGTGCCAGCAGAGGCCTAGCGGGCCAGAGCGAGTATGGCTACACCTTC
. TRBJ1-1 TRBV2 . CATLRTVGNTEAFF TGCGCCACCCTGAGGACCGTGGGGAACACTGAAGCTTTCTTT
. TRBJ2-7 TRBV20-1 . CSARWAGAGRSYEQYF TGCAGTGCTCGGTGGGCTGGAGCGGGCCGCTCCTACGAGCAGTACTTC
many TRBJ1-5 TRBV10-2 . CASSEKSGQPQHF TGCGCCAGCAGTGAAAAAAGCGGTCAGCCCCAGCATTTT
many TRBJ1-1 TRBV7-6 . CASSLERGTEAFF TGTGCCAGCAGCTTAGAGAGAGGCACTGAAGCTTTCTTT
. TRBJ2-3 TRBV7-9 TRBD2 CASSQASGRTDTQYF TGCGCCAGCAGCCAAGCTAGCGGACGCACAGATACGCAGTATTTT
. TRBJ2-7 TRBV2 . CSAQISLYEQYF TGCAGCGCTCAGATCAGTCTCTACGAGCAGTACTTC
few TRBJ1-1 TRBV27 . CASSFEGDTEAFF TGTGCCAGCAGTTTTGAGGGGGACACTGAAGCTTTCTTT
many TRBJ2-7 TRBV5-8 TRBD1 CASNSGQGVDEQYF TGTGCCAGCAACTCGGGACAGGGTGTGGACGAGCAGTACTTC
many TRBJ1-2 TRBV4-1 TRBD1 CASSQARTGRGYTF TGCGCCAGCAGCCAGGCTAGGACAGGGCGAGGCTACACCTTC
. TRBJ2-7 TRBV13 TRBD1 CASSSRETWDRGTIYEQYF TGTGCCAGCAGTTCGCGGGAAACCTGGGACAGGGGCACCATCTACGAGCAGTACTTC
few TRBJ2-7 TRBV27 . CASTDGYEQYF TGTGCCAGCACGGACGGCTACGAGCAGTACTTC
. TRBJ2-7 TRBV7-3 . CASSLVRGRAEQYF TGTGCCAGCAGCTTGGTTAGGGGGAGGGCCGAGCAGTACTTC
. TRBJ2-3 TRBV24-1 TRBD1 CATSDSGQGDSTDTQYF TGTGCCACCAGTGATTCAGGACAGGGGGATAGCACAGATACGCAGTATTTT
. TRBJ2-3 TRBV25-1 . CASSGARGPDTQYF TGTGCCAGCAGCGGCGCGAGGGGTCCAGATACGCAGTATTTT
. TRBJ2-3 TRBV7-3 TRBD1 CASSLSQGADTQYF TGTGCCAGCAGCTTATCGCAGGGGGCAGATACGCAGTATTTT
once TRBJ2-7 TRBV7-2 . CASSLVQGQGEQYF TGTGCCAGCAGCTTAGTCCAGGGCCAGGGCGAGCAGTACTTC
. TRBJ2-3 TRBV14 . CASSQGPRGIPGYTQYF TGTGCCAGCAGCCAAGGACCCCGAGGGATACCCGGATATACGCAGTATTTT
. TRBJ2-7 TRBV20-1 . CSAVRLGEQYF TGCAGTGCCGTCCGTCTGGGAGAGCAGTACTTC
. TRBJ2-3 TRBV29-1 . CSVAGRQYF TGCAGCGTTGCGGGGCGTCAGTATTTT
many TRBJ2-7 TRBV7-9 . CASSLQVSYEQYF TGTGCCAGCAGCTTACAAGTCTCCTACGAGCAGTACTTC
many TRBJ2-7 TRBV6-2/TRBV6-3 . CASSTGVGTDEQYF TGTGCCAGCAGTACCGGGGTTGGTACGGACGAGCAGTACTTC
. TRBJ2-7 TRBV7-9 . CATGGGAGSYEQYF TGTGCCACCGGCGGAGGAGCGGGCTCCTACGAGCAGTACTTC
. TRBJ2-7 TRBV27 . CASSLRPNYEQYF TGTGCCAGCAGTCTCAGACCCAACTACGAGCAGTACTTC
many TRBJ2-3 TRBV9 TRBD2 CASSGQGAGGRDTQYF TGTGCCAGCAGCGGCCAAGGGGCGGGAGGTCGAGATACGCAGTATTTT
few TRBJ2-7 TRBV27 TRBD1 CASRSDRDLREQYF TGTGCCAGCAGATCGGACAGGGACCTTAGGGAGCAGTACTTC
once TRBJ1-5 TRBV29-1 . CSVVQGDQPQHF TGCAGCGTTGTGCAGGGTGACCAGCCCCAGCATTTT
. TRBJ2-7 TRBV19 . CASSIRGRGDYEQYF TGTGCCAGTAGTATTCGGGGCAGGGGTGACTACGAGCAGTACTTC
. TRBJ2-5 TRBV7-9 TRBD2 CASSGLAGDETQYF TGTGCCAGCAGCGGACTAGCGGGGGATGAGACCCAGTACTTC
many TRBJ1-6 TRBV2 . CASRGRTGSPLHF TGTGCCAGCAGGGGACGGACGGGATCACCCCTCCACTTT
. TRBJ2-7 TRBV10-1 TRBD1 CASSPFQGAYEQYF TGCGCCAGCAGTCCCTTTCAGGGGGCCTACGAGCAGTACTTC
. TRBJ2-7 TRBV15 TRBD1 CATSREQGTYEQYF TGTGCCACCAGCAGGGAACAGGGGACCTACGAGCAGTACTTC
many TRBJ2-7 TRBV20-1 . CSARDFYTSSYEQYF TGCAGTGCTAGAGATTTTTACACGAGCTCCTACGAGCAGTACTTC
many TRBJ1-5 TRBV12-3/TRBV12-4 . CASSPGVNQPQHF TGTGCCAGCAGTCCGGGGGTCAATCAGCCCCAGCATTTT
few TRBJ1-2 TRBV4-3 TRBD1 CASSQDRDRGLWGYTF TGCGCCAGCAGCCAAGATCGGGACAGGGGGCTGTGGGGCTACACCTTC
. TRBJ1-6 TRBV20-1 TRBD1 CSARETGTIRNSPLHF TGCAGTGCTAGGGAGACAGGGACTATTCGGAATTCACCCCTCCACTTT
once TRBJ1-1 TRBV20-1 . CSARDGQPSTEAFF TGCAGTGCTAGAGACGGGCAGCCTTCTACTGAAGCTTTCTTT
many TRBJ2-7 TRBV13 TRBD2 CASIRGDSYEQYF TGTGCCAGCATCCGGGGGGATTCCTACGAGCAGTACTTC
few TRBJ1-6 TRBV19 . CASSGRPNSPLHF TGTGCCAGTTCGGGACGCCCTAATTCACCCCTCCACTTT
many TRBJ1-5 TRBV7-9 TRBD1 CASSPTGGAGNQPQHF TGTGCCAGCAGCCCGACAGGGGGCGCAGGCAATCAGCCCCAGCATTTT
. TRBJ2-3 TRBV20-1 TRBD2 CSAKAGESTDTQYF TGCAGTGCAAAAGCGGGGGAAAGCACAGATACGCAGTATTTT
. TRBJ2-7 TRBV5-1 . CASSPGPAPEQYF TGCGCCAGCAGCCCCGGACCGGCCCCAGAGCAGTACTTC
many TRBJ1-2 TRBV12-3/TRBV12-4 . CASSFRGDYGYTF TGTGCCAGCAGTTTCAGAGGGGACTATGGCTACACCTTC
. TRBJ2-6 TRBV24-1 . CATRGARGTERTGANVLTF TGTGCCACCAGAGGGGCTCGCGGGACAGAGAGGACTGGGGCCAACGTCCTGACTTTC
many TRBJ2-7 TRBV6-5 TRBD1 CASSWDSLGEQYF TGTGCCAGCAGCTGGGACAGCTTGGGCGAGCAGTACTTC
many TRBJ2-1 TRBV24-1 . CATSAPRDGASYNEQFF TGTGCCACCTCCGCCCCCAGGGATGGGGCTTCCTACAATGAGCAGTTCTTC
. TRBJ1-2 TRBV7-2 TRBD1 CASSHRDRTYGYTF TGTGCCAGCAGCCATCGGGACAGGACGTATGGCTACACCTTC
few TRBJ2-7 TRBV4-3 . CATGNFPGAYEQYF TGCGCCACCGGAAATTTTCCGGGGGCGTACGAGCAGTACTTC
. TRBJ2-1 TRBV15 . CATSRLTGQINNEQFF TGTGCCACCAGCCGATTGACGGGGCAGATTAACAATGAGCAGTTCTTC
few TRBJ1-1 TRBV11-2 TRBD1 CASSLDPGQAGAFF TGTGCCAGCAGCTTAGATCCGGGACAGGCGGGAGCTTTCTTT
. TRBJ2-7 TRBV10-2 . CASSEMQAYEQYF TGCGCCAGCAGTGAGATGCAGGCCTACGAGCAGTACTTC
many TRBJ1-4 TRBV5-1 . CASSPVVGGRAEKLFF TGCGCCAGCAGCCCGGTCGTGGGGGGAAGAGCCGAAAAACTGTTTTTT
. TRBJ1-1 TRBV19 TRBD1 CASSPRGRTEAFF TGTGCCAGTAGTCCCAGGGGGAGGACTGAAGCTTTCTTT
many TRBJ2-1 TRBV5-6 . CASSEHARSSYNEQFF TGTGCCAGCAGCGAGCACGCAAGAAGCTCCTACAATGAGCAGTTCTTC
many TRBJ1-1 TRBV15 TRBD1 CATSRDRGANTEAFF TGTGCCACCAGCAGAGACAGGGGGGCCAACACTGAAGCTTTCTTT
. TRBJ1-2 TRBV19 . CASSIPQTDYGYTF TGTGCCAGTAGTATCCCTCAGACTGATTATGGCTACACCTTC
few TRBJ2-7 TRBV9 TRBD2 CASSHSASGTTYEQYF TGTGCCAGCAGCCATTCTGCTAGCGGGACTACCTACGAGCAGTACTTC
many TRBJ1-2 TRBV4-3 TRBD1 CASSQRGQDHGYTF TGCGCCAGCAGCCAGAGGGGGCAGGACCATGGCTACACCTTC